This T cell receptor beta chain was identified in a study of shared clonotypes between healthy human individuals (dated by TCRdb to about 2020). In the study overall: The cohort comprised two women and a few men aged 18 to 49 years. Per donor, three plates each were used for CD4 naive and CD4 memory, two for CD8 naive, and one for CD8 memory. Blood TCR repertoires of four to six healthy adults were deeply sequenced to estimate repertoire size and the extent of clonotype sharing between individuals. Libraries were prepared and TCR repertoires were sequenced by different laboratories using diverse techniques, in order to increase sequencing depth and limit assay-specific biases. Each donor's leukapheresis produced roughly between about 0.9 and 9.5 billion PBMCs.

From V the trimming removes 5 bases and from J it removes 5 bases, while the gene matches leave 3 bases of the junction unaccounted for. The CDR3 starts with the cysteine, ends with the phenylalanine, and has 14 residues. Here the CDR3 DNA is all that survives: 42 bases in frame from base 1. As encoded in the germline V gene, CDR1 is SGHTA while CDR2 is FQGTGA. This clone was seen a few times. Its antigen remains undetermined. Base quality data are lacking; no much larger clone is found one base away. The sample holds other DNA sequences that translate to the same CDR3. The paper as a whole reports these results and caveats: Because the study included a small number of donors, the genetic and exposure-history diversity represented was limited. Sampling was limited to blood, and TCR repertoires in tissue likely differ from TCR repertoires in blood. Pairwise subsampling led to the expectation that sequencing depth would affect the degree of clonotype sharing among donors. Incomplete sequencing was indicated by rarefaction of sorted-subset datasets, despite the large sequencing depth. Sharing across a few donors was observed for approximately 5% of naive CD4, over 3% of naive CD8, around 2.5% of memory CD4, and around 0.42% of memory CD8 clonotypes. Compared with non-shared clonotypes, the clonotypes found in all four sorted-subset donors had higher generation probabilities. Naive subsets generally had larger estimated clonotype richness than memory subsets did.

TCR CDR3 regions were amplified from genomic DNA by multiplex PCR using the deep immunoSEQ assay. Extracted genomic DNA from each cell subset was distributed evenly across all wells of several immunoSEQ 96-well plates, and each plate was treated as a replicate. Each replicate PCR for sorted subsets received about 180 ng genomic DNA, equal to tens of thousands of T cell genomes. Purified libraries were measured with a Qubit 3.0 fluorometer, size-checked on a Bioanalyzer 2100, and measured again with the KAPA Library Quantification kit. Every immunoSEQ 96-well plate was sequenced on a separate single-read 150-cycle Illumina NextSeq 550 flow cell. In the paper's pipeline: Because only junctional sequences without quality scores were contained in the immunoSEQ output, filtering matching that applied to full-length reads could not be performed. To assign V/J genes and CDR3, sequences were annotated using PyIR, a Python wrapper for IgBLAST v1.9, with IMGT germline references. Reads with weak V/J assignments (E-value above 1e-6), missing CDR3, stop codons, out-of-frame junctions, or ambiguous translated residues were removed. V3J clonotypes were defined as sequences sharing an identical inferred V gene, J gene, and CDR3 amino acid sequence. To compute the percentage overlap between repertoires, the number of shared unique clonotypes was divided by the size of the smaller repertoire. RTK rarefaction, the Chao1 estimator, and Recon v2.1 estimates of unobserved clonotypes were used to assess repertoire richness. OLGA was used to compute generation probabilities for all TCRbeta clonotypes that the gDNA method yielded from a handful of donors. TCRdb holds this immuneACCESS table with in-frame rearrangements only. Some clones are missing; in checked studies, unresolved V genes explain under half, and the rest has no known cause. V, J and clone size were drawn from that table, and D and trimming were deduced from the DNA. Within this sample are roughly 500,000 clones, with about 96% of them counted one time only. Nearly 0.065% of the sample rests with the top ten.

The donors were healthy, HIV-negative adults with no recently reported acute infections or vaccinations. All donors were Caucasian adults living in Nashville, Tennessee, USA. CD4+ T cells were enriched by magnetic negative selection, after which naive cells were positively selected on CD45RA and the negative fraction was taken as the memory subset. Blood was obtained by leukapheresis, after which PBMCs were separated by Ficoll-Histopaque density gradient centrifugation and cryopreserved in liquid nitrogen vapor phase. Purity and quantity of every magnetically sorted T cell population were checked by analytical flow cytometry. From each sorted fraction, genomic DNA was isolated and quantified by UV absorbance on a Nanodrop 2000c.

This receptor was obtained from a woman aged 25-40 years in good health. Recombination joined TRBV7-3 with TRBJ2-1, with 10 bases in between that match TRBD2. Sequenced material: naive CD4+ T cells sorted from blood. Per the publication, the cell subset or site label means: CD45RA+ positively selected. The CDR3 protein is CASSLTSGNNEQFF. In nucleotide form, the sequence is TGTGCCAGCAGCCTTACTAGCGGGAACAATGAGCAGTTCTTC. When the CDR3 is completed using the reference TRBV7-3 and TRBJ2-1 genes on either side, the full variable domain is GAGVSQTPSNKVTEKGKYVELRCDPISGHTALYWYRQSLGQGPEFLIYFQGTGAADDSGLPNDRFFAVRPEGSVSTLKIQRTERGDSAVYLCASSLTSGNNEQFFGPGTRLTVL.